This T cell receptor beta chain derives from a study of T cells in Graves' hyperthyroidism and ophthalmopathy (dated 2019 in TCRdb). Notes on the research overall: Peripheral blood samples were taken at the time of initial diagnosis, prior to any treatment. After blood sampling, hyperthyroidism patients were treated with methimazole at a starting dose of 30 mg daily, and ophthalmopathy patients were treated with high-dose intravenous methylprednisolone. An independent validation cohort of around 20 hyperthyroidism patients and approximately 16 patients who later progressed to ophthalmopathy tested prospective prediction of ophthalmopathy. TCR V-J signatures able to tell the groups apart were searched for in a discovery cohort of approximately 95 patients, of whom about 40 had Graves' ophthalmopathy and around 56 had stable Graves' hyperthyroidism. TCR Vbeta CDR3 sequencing of 135 peripheral blood samples (around 45 ophthalmopathy, roughly 74 hyperthyroidism and roughly 17 progressor patients) is reported in the paper. Thyroid tissue and blood T-cell repertoires from six Graves' hyperthyroidism patients were also compared in the study. For training and testing, the 100 or so patients in the discovery cohort were randomly divided in a 7:3 ratio.

The TCR beta CDR3 regions were amplified from the RNA transcripts. A first-round RT-PCR of the TCR CDR3 used the HTBI primer set with the Qiagen OneStep RT-PCR kit. Libraries were constructed in a second round of multiplex PCR, after which size selection and purification were carried out. Libraries were sequenced paired-end with 100 bp reads on an Illumina HiSeq2000. The original pipeline was this. Raw data were processed with SOAPnuke, discarding reads with adapters, uncalled bases, mean Phred below 15, or no exact constant-primer or identifier match. COPE v1.2.5 was used to merge the high-quality paired reads, and each unique nucleotide sequence was defined as a clonotype. Clonotypes were aligned to IMGT TRBV, TRBD and TRBJ reference segments using MiTCR v1.1. The analysis included only V-J combinations with a frequency above 0.0001, which together covered 99% to 99.2% of the repertoires. The TCS score was defined as F50 (clonal expansion) divided by E x V (chaos), with BLOSUM62-based TCRdist calculated between CDR3 peptides within each V-J. Welch's t-statistics and random forest reduced 514 V-J features to 13, which were used in a naive Bayes classifier (R e1071). TCRdb trimmed the raw reads at Q25, called clones with MiXCR and kept productive beta chains. Records with the same CDR3 protein are collapsed into one entry carrying the most frequent genes and DNA. Here the V and J calls rest on TCRdb's processing, not on the authors' analysis. The sample table contains about 740,000 distinct CDR3 sequences; only one count was recorded for around 15% of them. The biggest ten clones account for roughly a tenth of the sample.

Stable Graves' hyperthyroidism was defined as no progression to ophthalmopathy during 18 months of follow-up. Hyperthyroidism patients were aged 18 to 65 years and newly diagnosed, with disease duration of less than 2 months. Patients with uncontrolled infections, other autoimmune diseases, pregnancy or lactation were excluded. Diagnoses were based on clinical symptoms, serum thyroxine and TRAb, thyroid ultrasound and orbital computed tomography. Ficoll-Paque density gradient centrifugation was used to isolate PBMCs from approximately 10 ml of fresh peripheral blood. Trizol reagent was used to extract total RNA, and RNA quality was then checked on an Agilent 2100 Bioanalyzer. About this clonotype itself: This receptor's antigen is unknown. No base-level quality is on record; no much larger clone is a single base apart.

Overall results and qualifications from the work: A model built on a 13 V-J signature distinguished ophthalmopathy from stable hyperthyroidism, reaching roughly 88% sensitivity and 81.08% specificity in cross-validation and 80%/75% in testing. No statistical method was used to set the sample size in advance, and investigators knew the group allocation. In validation, the model predicted progression to ophthalmopathy a median of around six months before onset, with 65% to 71% sensitivity and roughly 77% specificity. Most expanded thyroid clonotypes (frequency above 0.001) were also detected in blood, a finding suggesting that blood repertoires may reflect thyroid immune responses.

V and J are trimmed by 5 bases and 5 bases, and the gene matches miss 10 bases of the junction. CDR1 and CDR2 are drawn from the germline V gene: MNHNS, SASEGT. The CDR3 covers 16 residues, taking in both the cysteine and the phenylalanine. The kept DNA is CDR3 alone, 48 bases in frame from the first base. The TCR was taken from a woman aged 18-35 years with Graves' hyperthyroidism. The sequenced sample was blood. This sequence uses TRBV6-1 and TRBJ2-5, and 11 junctional nucleotides match TRBD2. CDR3 reads: CASSPRTSGSLETQYF. Read as DNA, the sequence is TGTGCCAGCAGTCCCCGTACTAGCGGGAGTTTGGAGACCCAGTACTTC.